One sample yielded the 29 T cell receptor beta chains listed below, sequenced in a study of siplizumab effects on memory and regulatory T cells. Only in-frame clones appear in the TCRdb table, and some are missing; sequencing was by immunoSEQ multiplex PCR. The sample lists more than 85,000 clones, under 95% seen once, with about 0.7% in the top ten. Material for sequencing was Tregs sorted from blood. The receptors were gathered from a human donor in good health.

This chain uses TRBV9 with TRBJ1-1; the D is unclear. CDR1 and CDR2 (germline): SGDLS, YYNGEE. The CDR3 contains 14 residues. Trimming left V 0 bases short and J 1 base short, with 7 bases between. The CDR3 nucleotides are TGTGCCAGCAGCGTAGGTACCGGGAACACTGAAGCTTTCTTT. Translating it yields CASSVGTGNTEAFF. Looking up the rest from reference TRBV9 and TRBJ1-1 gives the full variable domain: DSGVTQTPKHLITATGQRVTLRCSPRSGDLSVYWYQQSLDQGLQFLIQYYNGEERAKGNILERFSAQQFPDLHSELNLSSLELGDSALYFCASSVGTGNTEAFFGQGTRLTVV.

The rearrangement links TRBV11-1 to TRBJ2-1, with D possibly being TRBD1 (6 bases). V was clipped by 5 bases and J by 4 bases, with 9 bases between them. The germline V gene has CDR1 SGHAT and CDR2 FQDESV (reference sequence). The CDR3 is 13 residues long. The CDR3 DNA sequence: TGTGCCAGCAGCAAACAGGGATACAATGAGCAGTTCTTC. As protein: CASSKQGYNEQFF.

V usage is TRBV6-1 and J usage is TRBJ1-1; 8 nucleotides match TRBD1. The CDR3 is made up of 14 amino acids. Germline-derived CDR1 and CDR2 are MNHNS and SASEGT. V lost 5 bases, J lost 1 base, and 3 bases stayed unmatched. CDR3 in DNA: TGTGCCAGCAGTTATGGACAGGGGAACACTGAAGCTTTCTTT. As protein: CASSYGQGNTEAFF.

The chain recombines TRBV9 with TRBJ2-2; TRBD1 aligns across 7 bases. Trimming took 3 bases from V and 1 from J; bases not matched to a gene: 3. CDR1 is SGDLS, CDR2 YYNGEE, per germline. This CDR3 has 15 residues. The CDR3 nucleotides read TGTGCCAGCAGCGCCAGACAGGGGAACACCGGGGAGCTGTTTTTT. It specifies CASSARQGNTGELFF.

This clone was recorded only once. CDR3 sequence reads: CASSSQAGGYNEQFF. Written as DNA, the CDR3 is TGCGCCAGCAGCTCACAAGCCGGGGGGTACAATGAGCAGTTCTTC. The chain recombines TRBV5-1 with TRBJ2-1; the match to TRBD2 covers 7 bases. The CDR3 covers 15 residues. V gave up 3 bases and J gave up 4 bases; unmatched junction bases: 7. Germline V gene lookup returns CDR1 SGHRS and CDR2 YFSETQ.

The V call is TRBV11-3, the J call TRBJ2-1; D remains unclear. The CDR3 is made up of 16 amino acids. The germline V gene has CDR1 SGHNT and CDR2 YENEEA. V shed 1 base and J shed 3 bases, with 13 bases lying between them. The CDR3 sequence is CASSLGADPLYNEQFF. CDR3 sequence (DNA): TGTGCCAGCAGCTTAGGGGCTGACCCCCTCTACAATGAGCAGTTCTTC.

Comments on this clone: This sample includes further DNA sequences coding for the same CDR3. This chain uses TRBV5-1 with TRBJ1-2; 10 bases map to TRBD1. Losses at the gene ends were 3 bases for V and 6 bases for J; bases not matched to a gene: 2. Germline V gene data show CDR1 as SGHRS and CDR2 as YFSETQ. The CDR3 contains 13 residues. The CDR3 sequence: CASSSGTGDGYTF. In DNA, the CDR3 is TGCGCCAGCAGCTCCGGGACAGGGGATGGCTACACCTTC.

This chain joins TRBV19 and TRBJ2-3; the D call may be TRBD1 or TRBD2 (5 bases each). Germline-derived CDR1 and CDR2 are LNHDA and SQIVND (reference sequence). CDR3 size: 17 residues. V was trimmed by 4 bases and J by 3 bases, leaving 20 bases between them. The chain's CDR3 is CASSRGTGTVGTDTQYF. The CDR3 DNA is TGTGCCAGTAGTAGAGGTACCGGGACGGTGGGAACAGATACGCAGTATTTT.

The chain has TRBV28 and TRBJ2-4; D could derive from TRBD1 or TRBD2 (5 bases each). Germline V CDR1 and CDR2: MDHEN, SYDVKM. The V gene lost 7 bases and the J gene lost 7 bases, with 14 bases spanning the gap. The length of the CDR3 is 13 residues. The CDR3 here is CASIRRGVNIQYF. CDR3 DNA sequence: TGTGCCAGCATCAGAAGGGGAGTCAACATTCAGTACTTC.

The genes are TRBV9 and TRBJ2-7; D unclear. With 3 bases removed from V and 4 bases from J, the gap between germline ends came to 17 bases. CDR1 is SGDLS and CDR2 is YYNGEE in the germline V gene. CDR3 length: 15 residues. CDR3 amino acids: CASSEGPTGAYEQYF. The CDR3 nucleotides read TGTGCCAGCAGCGAGGGCCCCACCGGTGCATACGAGCAGTACTTC.

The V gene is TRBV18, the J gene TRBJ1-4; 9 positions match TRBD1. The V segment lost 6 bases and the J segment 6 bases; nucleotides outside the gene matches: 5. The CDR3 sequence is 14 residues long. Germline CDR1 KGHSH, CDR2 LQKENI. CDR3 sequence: CASSNRGLDEKLFF. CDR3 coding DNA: TGTGCCAGCTCGAACAGGGGGCTGGATGAAAAACTGTTTTTT.

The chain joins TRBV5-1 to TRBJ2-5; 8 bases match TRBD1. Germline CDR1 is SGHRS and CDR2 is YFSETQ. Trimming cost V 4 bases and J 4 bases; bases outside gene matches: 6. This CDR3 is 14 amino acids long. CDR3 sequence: CASSIDRGGETQYF. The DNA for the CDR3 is TGCGCCAGCAGCATAGACAGGGGCGGAGAGACCCAGTACTTC.

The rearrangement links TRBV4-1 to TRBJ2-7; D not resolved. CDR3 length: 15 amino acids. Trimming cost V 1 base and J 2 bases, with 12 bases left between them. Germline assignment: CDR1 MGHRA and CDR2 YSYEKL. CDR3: CASSQAGNRPYEQYF. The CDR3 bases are TGCGCCAGCAGCCAAGCTGGAAACAGACCCTACGAGCAGTACTTC.

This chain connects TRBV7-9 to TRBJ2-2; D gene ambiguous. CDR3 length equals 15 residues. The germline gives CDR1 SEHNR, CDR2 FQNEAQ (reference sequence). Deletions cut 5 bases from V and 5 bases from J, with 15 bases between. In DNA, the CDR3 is TGTGCCAGCAGCCTCGGACGGTGGGGTACCGGGGAGCTGTTTTTT. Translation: CASSLGRWGTGELFF.

The CDR3 loop is CASSEGPGGLDQPQHF. The CDR3 DNA reads TGTGCCAGCAGTGAAGGCCCGGGGGGTTTGGATCAGCCCCAGCATTTT. This chain uses TRBV6-1 with TRBJ1-5, with D perhaps TRBD1 (5 bases). From germline, CDR1 is MNHNS and CDR2 SASEGT. The CDR3 covers 16 residues. V was trimmed by 1 base and J by 5 bases, leaving 15 bases between them.

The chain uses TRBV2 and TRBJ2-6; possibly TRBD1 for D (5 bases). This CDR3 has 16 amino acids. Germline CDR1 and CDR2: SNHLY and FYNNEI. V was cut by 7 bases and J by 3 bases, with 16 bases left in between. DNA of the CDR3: TGTGCCAGCATGGTCAGGGTGAAGGGTGGGGCCAACGTCCTGACTTTC. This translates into CASMVRVKGGANVLTF.

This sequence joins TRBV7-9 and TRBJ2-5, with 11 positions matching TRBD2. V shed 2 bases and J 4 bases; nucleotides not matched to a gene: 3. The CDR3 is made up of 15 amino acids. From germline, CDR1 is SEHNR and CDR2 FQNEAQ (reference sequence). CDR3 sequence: CASSLRLAGGETQYF. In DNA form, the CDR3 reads TGTGCCAGCAGCTTAAGGCTAGCGGGGGGAGAGACCCAGTACTTC.

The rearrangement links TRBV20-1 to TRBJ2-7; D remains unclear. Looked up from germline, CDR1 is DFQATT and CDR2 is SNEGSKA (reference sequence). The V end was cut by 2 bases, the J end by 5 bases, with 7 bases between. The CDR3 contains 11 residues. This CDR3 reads CSARKGNEQYF. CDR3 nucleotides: TGCAGTGCTAGAAAAGGGAACGAGCAGTACTTC.

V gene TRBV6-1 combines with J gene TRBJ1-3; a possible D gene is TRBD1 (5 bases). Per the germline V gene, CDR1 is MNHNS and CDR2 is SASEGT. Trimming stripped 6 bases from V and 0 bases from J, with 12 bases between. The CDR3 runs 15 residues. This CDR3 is CASSASGNSGNTIYF. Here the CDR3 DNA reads TGTGCCAGCAGCGCCTCAGGGAACTCTGGAAACACCATATATTTT.

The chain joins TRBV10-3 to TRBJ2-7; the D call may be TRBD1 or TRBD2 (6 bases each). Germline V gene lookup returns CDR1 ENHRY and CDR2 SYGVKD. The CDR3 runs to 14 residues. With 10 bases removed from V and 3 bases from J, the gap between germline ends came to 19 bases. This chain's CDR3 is CATKDGGSIYEQYF. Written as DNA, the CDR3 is TGTGCCACTAAGGACGGGGGCTCTATCTACGAGCAGTACTTC.

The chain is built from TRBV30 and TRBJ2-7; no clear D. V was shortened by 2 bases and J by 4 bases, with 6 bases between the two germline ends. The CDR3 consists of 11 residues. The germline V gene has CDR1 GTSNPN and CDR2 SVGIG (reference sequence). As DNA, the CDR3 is TGTGCCTGGAGTTTACAGTACGAGCAGTACTTC. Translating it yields CAWSLQYEQYF.

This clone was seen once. CDR3 in DNA: TGTGCCAGCAGCCCTCGGTGGGTGGGGGGAGAGACCCAGTACTTC. Its translation is CASSPRWVGGETQYF. The chain recombines TRBV9 with TRBJ2-5; the D gene is possibly TRBD2 (6 bases). This CDR3 spans 15 amino acids. Germline CDR1 reads SGDLS; CDR2 reads YYNGEE. Trimming cost V 4 bases and J 4 bases, with 17 bases left between them. Complete variable domain (other parts from reference TRBV9 and TRBJ2-5): DSGVTQTPKHLITATGQRVTLRCSPRSGDLSVYWYQQSLDQGLQFLIQYYNGEERAKGNILERFSAQQFPDLHSELNLSSLELGDSALYFCASSPRWVGGETQYFGPGTRLLVL.

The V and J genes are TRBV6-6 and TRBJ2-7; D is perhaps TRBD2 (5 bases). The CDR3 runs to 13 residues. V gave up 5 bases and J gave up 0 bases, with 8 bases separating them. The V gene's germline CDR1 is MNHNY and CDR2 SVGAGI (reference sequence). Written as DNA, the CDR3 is TGTGCCAGCAGTAACCGGGGCTCCTACGAGCAGTACTTC. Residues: CASSNRGSYEQYF.

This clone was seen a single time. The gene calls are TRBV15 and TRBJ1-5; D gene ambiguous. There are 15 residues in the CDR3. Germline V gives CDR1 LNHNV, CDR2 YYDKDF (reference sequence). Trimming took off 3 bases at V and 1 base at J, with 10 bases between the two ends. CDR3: CATSSWPSSNQPQHF. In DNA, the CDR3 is TGTGCCACCAGCAGTTGGCCCAGCAGCAATCAGCCCCAGCATTTT. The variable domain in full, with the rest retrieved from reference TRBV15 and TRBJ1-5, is DAMVIQNPRYQVTQFGKPVTLSCSQTLNHNVMYWYQQKSSQAPKLLFHYYDKDFNNEADTPDNFQSRRPNTSFCFLDIRSPGLGDTAMYLCATSSWPSSNQPQHFGDGTRLSIL.

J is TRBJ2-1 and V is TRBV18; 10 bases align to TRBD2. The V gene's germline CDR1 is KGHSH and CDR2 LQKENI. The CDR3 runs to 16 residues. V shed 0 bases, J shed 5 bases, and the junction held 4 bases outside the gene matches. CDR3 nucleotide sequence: TGTGCCAGCTCACCACCTAGCGGGAGGCTACACAATGAGCAGTTCTTC. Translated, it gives CASSPPSGRLHNEQFF.

The DNA for the CDR3 is TGTGCCAGCAGCTTGATCCGTGGACTGATAGGGGAGACCCAGTACTTC. Amino acids: CASSLIRGLIGETQYF. J is TRBJ2-5 and V is TRBV5-6, with D possibly being TRBD2 (5 bases). V was shortened by 1 base and J by 5 bases, with 18 bases between the two germline ends. Germline-derived CDR1 and CDR2 are SGHDT and YYEEEE. The CDR3 has 16 residues. Looking up the rest from reference TRBV5-6 and TRBJ2-5 gives the full variable domain: DAGVTQSPTHLIKTRGQQVTLRCSPKSGHDTVSWYQQALGQGPQFIFQYYEEEERQRGNFPDRFSGHQFPNYSSELNVNALLLGDSALYLCASSLIRGLIGETQYFGPGTRLLVL.

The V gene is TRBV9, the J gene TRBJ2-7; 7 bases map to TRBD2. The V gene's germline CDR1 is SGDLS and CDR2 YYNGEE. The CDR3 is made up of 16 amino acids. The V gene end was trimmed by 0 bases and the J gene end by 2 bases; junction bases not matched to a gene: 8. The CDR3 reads CASSVGNPSGTYEQYF. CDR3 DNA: TGTGCCAGCAGCGTAGGAAATCCTAGCGGAACCTACGAGCAGTACTTC.

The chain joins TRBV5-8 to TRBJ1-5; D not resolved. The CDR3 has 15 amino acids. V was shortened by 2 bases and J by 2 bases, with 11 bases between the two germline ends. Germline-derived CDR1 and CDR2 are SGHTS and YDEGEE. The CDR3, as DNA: TGTGCCAGCAGCTTCGGAAGGGTTGGCAATCAGCCCCAGCATTTT. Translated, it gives CASSFGRVGNQPQHF. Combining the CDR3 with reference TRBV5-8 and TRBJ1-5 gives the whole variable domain EAGVTQSPTHLIKTRGQQATLRCSPISGHTSVYWYQQALGLGLQFLLWYDEGEERNRGNFPPRFSGRQFPNYSSELNVNALELEDSALYLCASSFGRVGNQPQHFGDGTRLSIL.

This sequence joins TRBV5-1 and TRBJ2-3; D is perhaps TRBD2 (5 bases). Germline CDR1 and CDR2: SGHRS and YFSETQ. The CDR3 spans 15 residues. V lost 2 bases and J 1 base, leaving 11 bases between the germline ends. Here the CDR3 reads CASSFGGLGTDTQYF. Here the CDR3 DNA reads TGCGCCAGCAGCTTCGGCGGGTTGGGCACAGATACGCAGTATTTT.